This TCR beta chain originates from a study of blood T cell repertoires in COVID-19. Turning to the study itself: Material from acute and convalescent COVID-19 was sourced from the United States, Italy and Spain. PBMCs, B-cell-depleted T cells, or T cells provided the cDNA or gDNA that made up the material.

CDR3 length equals 13 residues. Between the trimmed V and J ends, which lost 5 bases and 3 bases, there was a span of 10 bases. Germline lookup yields CDR1 KGHSH and CDR2 LQKENI. One Seattle source followed patients from active infection through their disease course. Authors' processing steps: Reference gene primer amplification gave nucleated cell count estimates. Sequencing was performed with immunoSEQ multiplex PCR; in TCRdb, only in-frame clones are kept and a portion is missing. V, J and clone size are taken as reported in that table, and D and trimming were inferred from the DNA itself. The table lists about 390,000 clones, about 90% of them singletons. This clone showed up just once. The sample contains more than one DNA sequence encoding this CDR3.

The origin of this receptor is an older woman with COVID-19, enrolled during active disease. The V and J genes are TRBV18 and TRBJ1-2, with D possibly being TRBD1 (5 bases). Sequencing was done on a sample of peripheral blood. The CDR3 DNA reads as TGTGCCAGCTCAGCCCAGGGCGACTATGGCTACACCTTC. The encoded protein is CASSAQGDYGYTF.